This entry describes one T cell receptor (beta chain). The target antigen is unknown. Assay used: immunoSEQ multiplex PCR; TCRdb lists only in-frame clones, some missing. The table has 90,000 to 130,000 clones, approximately 90% seen once. Germline V lookup: CDR1 LNHNV, CDR2 YYDKDF (reference sequence). This CDR3 spans 19 amino acids. V lost 1 base, J lost 1 base, and 8 bases stayed unmatched. This sample stems from a study of T cell responses to AZD1222 COVID-19 vaccine. The study, taken as a whole, reports: AZD1222 recipients seropositive at baseline numbered only six. Spike-spanning, vaccine-associated CD4 TCRs were dominant at 160-218 and 743-854. Donors, mostly white British, included more females; clonal diversity was possibly underestimated. Repertoire sampling happened only post peak T cell response.

The origin of this receptor is an adult in good health. Sequenced here: peripheral blood, sampled on day 0 of AZD1222 vaccination. This sequence joins TRBV15 and TRBJ2-2, with TRBD2 matching 11 bases. CDR3 in amino acids: CATSRVVRLAGGNTGELFF. The CDR3 nucleotides are TGTGCCACCAGCAGAGTGGTCCGGCTAGCGGGAGGGAACACCGGGGAGCTGTTTTTT.